This TCR beta chain came from a study of blood T cell repertoires in COVID-19. Overall study context: The origin of the acute and convalescent COVID-19 samples was the United States, Italy and Spain.

In its sample, this clone was seen a few times. The CDR3 loop spans 12 amino acids. Germline V CDR1 and CDR2: ENHRY, SYGVKD. Clones were sequenced by immunoSEQ multiplex PCR, and TCRdb holds only the in-frame ones, with some missing. This sample carries approximately 190,000 clones, 84% of them seen once, and the ten largest clones take 4.5% to 6%. V is TRBV10-3 and J is TRBJ1-1; D perhaps matches TRBD1 (5 bases). This clonotype was sampled from a woman in her 70s with active or convalescent COVID-19. Sequencing used peripheral blood. CDR3 in amino acids: CDGGGKNTEAFF. DNA of the CDR3: TGTGACGGGGGAGGAAAAAACACTGAAGCTTTCTTT.